Listed here are 30 T cell receptor beta chains from one sample, sequenced in a study of cytomegalovirus exposure and HLA in healthy donors. Researchers ran the PCR with 60 Vbeta and 13 Jbeta primers. Assay: immunoSEQ multiplex PCR; the TCRdb copy retains only in-frame clones and omits some. Its table records 60,000 to 85,000 clones. The sequencing input was PBMCs. Receptors originate from a man in his fifties or sixties in good health and CMV-seropositive.

The genes are TRBV6-6 and TRBJ1-5; 8 nucleotides match TRBD1. CDR1 is MNHNY and CDR2 is SVGAGI in the germline V gene (reference sequence). The V and J ends lost 7 bases and 2 bases, in that order; junction bases with no gene match: 7. This CDR3 is built from 15 residues. The CDR3 nucleotides are TGTGCCAGCACTTCGACAGGGGATGGCAATCAGCCCCAGCATTTT. This gives the protein CASTSTGDGNQPQHF.

This chain uses TRBV29-1 with TRBJ1-5; the D gene is possibly TRBD1 (6 bases). CDR1 and CDR2 (germline): SQVTM, ANQGSEA. V was shortened by 6 bases and J by 0 bases, with 15 bases between the two germline ends. The CDR3 totals 15 residues. The CDR3 DNA follows: TGCAGCGTCTGCCGGGGGGCGTGTAGCAATCAGCCCCAGCATTTT. Its translation is CSVCRGACSNQPQHF.

The CDR3, as DNA: TGTGCCAGCAGCTTAAGCATCTCACAGCCGCCCTACGAGCAGTACTTC. Translation gives CASSLSISQPPYEQYF. The chain is built from TRBV5-6 and TRBJ2-7; D ambiguous. There are 16 residues in the CDR3. Trimming stripped 2 bases from V and 2 bases from J, with 17 bases between. Germline CDR1 reads SGHDT; CDR2 reads YYEEEE.

The chain links TRBV19 to TRBJ1-1; 9 bases map to TRBD1. The CDR3 runs 15 residues. From germline, CDR1 is LNHDA and CDR2 SQIVND (reference sequence). Trimming removed 4 bases from V and 2 bases from J; junction bases left unmatched: 5. CDR3 loop: CASSRGQGINTEAFF. CDR3 DNA: TGTGCCAGTAGTAGGGGACAGGGAATTAACACTGAAGCTTTCTTT.

The rearrangement links TRBV6-4 to TRBJ1-5; D remains unclear. This CDR3 region has 8 residues. Trimming took 4 bases from V and 14 from J, leaving 3 bases between them. Germline V gene sequence: CDR1 MRHNA, CDR2 SNTAGT. CDR3 nucleotide sequence: TGTGCCAGCAGTGCAAAGCATTTT. Amino acid sequence: CASSAKHF.

The gene calls are TRBV6-5 and TRBJ1-4; no reliable D call. V lost 5 bases, J lost 1 base, and 8 bases lay in between. Germline values: CDR1 MNHEY, CDR2 SVGAGI. The CDR3 runs 14 residues. The CDR3 DNA follows: TGTGCCAGCAGTCGGGTGGGAACTAATGAAAAACTGTTTTTT. Its translation: CASSRVGTNEKLFF.

This rearrangement joins TRBV18 to TRBJ2-1; TRBD2 matches 8 bases. V dropped 2 bases and J dropped 1; count of bases not matched to a gene: 10. Germline V CDR1 and CDR2: KGHSH, LQKENI. The CDR3 has 18 residues. The CDR3 sequence is CASSPVIIAGLSYNEQFF. The CDR3 coding sequence is TGTGCCAGCTCACCAGTAATAATAGCGGGACTTTCCTACAATGAGCAGTTCTTC.

The chain recombines TRBV6-6 with TRBJ2-2; D is undetermined. CDR3 length: 13 amino acids. Trimming cost V 4 bases and J 1 base, with 4 bases left between them. Germline V CDR1 and CDR2: MNHNY, SVGAGI (reference sequence). The CDR3 protein is CASSLVNTGELFF. The CDR3, as DNA: TGTGCCAGCAGTTTAGTGAACACCGGGGAGCTGTTTTTT.

The V gene is TRBV30, the J gene TRBJ1-6; D gene ambiguous. CDR1 and CDR2 (germline): GTSNPN, SVGIG (reference sequence). The V end was cut by 2 bases, the J end by 4 bases, with 9 bases between. This CDR3 contains 14 residues. CDR3 in DNA: TGTGCCTGGAGTCTTGGGGAGTATAATTCACCCCTCCACTTT. Its translation: CAWSLGEYNSPLHF.

The J gene is TRBJ2-1, the V gene TRBV5-1; 7 bases align to TRBD1. Unmatched junction bases numbered 6, after V lost 0 bases and J lost 3 bases. This CDR3 region has 16 residues. CDR1 is SGHRS and CDR2 is YFSETQ in the germline V gene. CDR3 residues: CASSLVAGTDYNEQFF. CDR3 sequence (DNA): TGCGCCAGCAGCTTGGTGGCCGGGACAGACTACAATGAGCAGTTCTTC.

The rearrangement uses TRBV6-1 and TRBJ2-7; TRBD2 might be the D (6 bases). The CDR3 has 12 amino acids. V was shortened by 5 bases and J by 3 bases, with 8 bases between the two germline ends. CDR1 MNHNS and CDR2 SASEGT come from the germline V gene. Here the CDR3 reads CASSPGVYEQYF. CDR3 nucleotide sequence: TGTGCCAGCAGTCCGGGGGTCTACGAGCAGTACTTC.

In DNA form, the CDR3 reads TGTGCCTGGAATACAGGGAATGGCTACACCTTC. Amino acids: CAWNTGNGYTF. The chain uses TRBV30 and TRBJ1-2; TRBD1 is a possible D gene (6 bases). V lost 4 bases, J lost 6 bases, and 9 bases lay in between. This CDR3 comprises 11 residues. Germline CDR1 reads GTSNPN; CDR2 reads SVGIG (reference sequence).

This chain uses TRBV6-1 with TRBJ1-1, with D perhaps matching TRBD1 (6 bases). The germline V gene encodes CDR1 MNHNS and CDR2 SASEGT. The CDR3 spans 14 residues. The ends were cut back, 1 base at V and 0 bases at J, with 6 bases in the middle. In DNA form, the CDR3 reads TGTGCCAGCAGTGAAGACAGGGTGAACACTGAAGCTTTCTTT. Residues: CASSEDRVNTEAFF.

The chain has TRBV7-3 and TRBJ2-3; D is perhaps TRBD1 (5 bases). The length of the CDR3 is 15 residues. Trimming stripped 1 base from V and 1 base from J, with 9 bases between. CDR1 is SGHTA and CDR2 is FQGTGA in the germline V gene. The CDR3 DNA reads as TGTGCCAGCAGCTTAAGGACAAGGGGCACAGATACGCAGTATTTT. This encodes CASSLRTRGTDTQYF.

The rearrangement joins TRBV29-1 to TRBJ2-5; TRBD2 matches at 7 bases. Trimming at V came to 4 bases and at J to 5 bases, leaving 7 bases not matched to a gene. Germline V CDR1 and CDR2: SQVTM, ANQGSEA. This CDR3 spans 13 amino acids. This CDR3 is CSVGREGGETQYF. In nucleotides, the CDR3 is TGCAGCGTTGGTAGGGAGGGTGGGGAGACCCAGTACTTC.

The chain is built from TRBV6-1 and TRBJ1-2; D gene uncertain. There are 14 residues in the CDR3. The germline V and J ends were trimmed by 7 bases and 4 bases, with 16 bases remaining between them. Germline CDR1 MNHNS, CDR2 SASEGT. CDR3 protein: CASIFRGATYGYTF. Here the CDR3 DNA reads TGTGCCAGCATCTTTCGGGGAGCAACCTATGGCTACACCTTC.

The CDR3 sequence is CASSQDQIAGAYEQFF. CDR3 bases: TGCGCCAGCAGCCAAGATCAAATAGCGGGAGCGTATGAGCAGTTCTTC. The chain links TRBV4-1 to TRBJ2-1, with TRBD2 identical over 9 bases. J gave up 8 bases and V 0 bases, and 8 bases lay outside the gene matches. Per germline, CDR1 MGHRA and CDR2 YSYEKL. The CDR3 length is 16 residues.

V usage is TRBV6-5 and J usage is TRBJ1-2; D remains unclear. Germline V gene lookup returns CDR1 MNHEY and CDR2 SVGAGI. The CDR3 spans 15 residues. Between the trimmed V and J ends, which lost 0 bases and 5 bases, there was a span of 13 bases. CDR3 loop: CASSYSTGVTYGYTF. The DNA for the CDR3 is TGTGCCAGCAGTTACTCGACCGGGGTTACATATGGCTACACCTTC.

This chain links TRBV5-6 with TRBJ2-2; a weak D match, TRBD1 (5 bases). This CDR3 is 15 amino acids long. V lost 2 bases and J 5 bases, leaving 13 bases between the germline ends. Germline loops: CDR1 SGHDT, CDR2 YYEEEE. This chain's CDR3 is CASSLLGRVTGELFF. CDR3 coding DNA: TGTGCCAGCAGCTTATTGGGCAGGGTTACCGGGGAGCTGTTTTTT.

V is TRBV5-6 and J is TRBJ1-2; D remains ambiguous. CDR3 length: 12 residues. Trimming cost V 5 bases and J 6 bases, with 11 bases left between them. In germline, CDR1 is SGHDT, CDR2 YYEEEE. CDR3 sequence: CASRLDEHGYTF. Written as DNA, the CDR3 is TGTGCCAGCAGACTAGACGAGCATGGCTACACCTTC.

V gene TRBV6-1 combines with J gene TRBJ1-4; 7 bases match TRBD1. V lost 3 bases to trimming and J lost 3 bases; unmatched junction nucleotides: 4. Germline assignment: CDR1 MNHNS and CDR2 SASEGT. The CDR3 is 15 amino acids. CDR3 sequence: CASSETGWANEKLFF. Here the CDR3 DNA reads TGTGCCAGCAGTGAGACAGGGTGGGCTAATGAAAAACTGTTTTTT.

This chain joins TRBV7-3 and TRBJ1-1, with D possibly TRBD1 on 5 matching bases. The CDR3 totals 13 residues. The germline CDR1 and CDR2 sequences are SGHTA and FQGTGA. The germline V and J ends were trimmed by 6 bases and 4 bases, with 12 bases remaining between them. This chain's CDR3 is CASSRGLGTEAFF. The CDR3 DNA sequence: TGTGCCAGCAGTCGGGGGTTGGGCACTGAAGCTTTCTTT.

The CDR3 region is CASSSRTGGRHNEQFF. CDR3 DNA: TGTGCCAGCAGTTCCCGTACAGGGGGGCGACACAATGAGCAGTTCTTC. The chain carries TRBV28 and TRBJ2-1, with 8 bases fitting TRBD1. The CDR3 has 16 residues. The junction had 10 bases not matched to a gene; V was cut back by 4 bases and J by 5 bases. Germline assignment: CDR1 MDHEN and CDR2 SYDVKM.

The chain is built from TRBV7-8 and TRBJ2-7, with a weak D call TRBD2 (5 bases). The CDR3 totals 13 residues. The germline V gene encodes CDR1 SGHVS and CDR2 FQNEAQ. The germline V and J ends were trimmed by 5 bases and 3 bases, with 11 bases remaining between them. CDR3 amino acids: CASSPGVRYEQYF. Here the CDR3 DNA reads TGTGCCAGCAGCCCCGGGGTCCGCTACGAGCAGTACTTC.

The V call is TRBV5-6, the J call TRBJ1-1; D is ambiguous. Between the trimmed V and J ends, which lost 6 bases and 1 base, there was a span of 16 bases. CDR3 length: 15 residues. The germline CDR1 and CDR2 sequences are SGHDT and YYEEEE. In DNA, the CDR3 is TGTGCCAGCACCCGGTTCGGGGAGAGGAACACTGAAGCTTTCTTT. Encoded protein: CASTRFGERNTEAFF. Supplemented by reference TRBV5-6 and TRBJ1-1, the full variable domain reads DAGVTQSPTHLIKTRGQQVTLRCSPKSGHDTVSWYQQALGQGPQFIFQYYEEEERQRGNFPDRFSGHQFPNYSSELNVNALLLGDSALYLCASTRFGERNTEAFFGQGTRLTVV.

V and J are TRBV5-1 and TRBJ1-2; D is uncertain. Trimming removed 0 bases at V and 5 bases at J, with 8 bases between. From germline, CDR1 is SGHRS and CDR2 YFSETQ. The CDR3 length is 13 residues. CDR3 bases: TGCGCCAGCAGCTTGGCCGCGGAATATGGCTACACCTTC. Its protein is CASSLAAEYGYTF.

The rearrangement joins TRBV18 to TRBJ2-1; 8 nucleotides agree with TRBD2. Germline V gene sequence: CDR1 KGHSH, CDR2 LQKENI. The V and J ends lost 0 bases and 4 bases, in that order; junction bases with no gene match: 5. The CDR3 covers 16 residues. CDR3 sequence reads: CASSPPTGGGYNEQFF. CDR3 bases: TGTGCCAGCTCACCACCGACTGGCGGGGGGTACAATGAGCAGTTCTTC.

The J gene is TRBJ2-7, the V gene TRBV6-5; D call uncertain. Deletions cut 0 bases from V and 1 base from J, with 10 bases between. The length of the CDR3 is 15 residues. The germline V gene encodes CDR1 MNHEY and CDR2 SVGAGI. CDR3 nucleotide sequence: TGTGCCAGCAGTTACTCTTCCCCCTTATCCTACGAGCAGTACTTC. Its protein product is CASSYSSPLSYEQYF.

This rearrangement joins TRBV4-1 to TRBJ1-3; D possibly corresponds to TRBD1 (6 bases). CDR1 is MGHRA, CDR2 YSYEKL, per germline. The ends were cut back, 5 bases at V and 0 bases at J, with 17 bases in the middle. This CDR3 region has 17 residues. CDR3 amino acids: CASSARGVPSSGNTIYF. DNA for the CDR3: TGCGCCAGCAGCGCCAGGGGCGTCCCGAGCTCTGGAAACACCATATATTTT.

The V and J genes are TRBV11-2 and TRBJ1-3, with a tentative D call TRBD1 (5 bases). The germline CDR1 and CDR2 sequences are SGHAT and FQNNGV. The V end lost 1 base, the J end lost 5 bases, and 12 bases lay between the germline ends. The CDR3 runs 15 residues. The CDR3 loop reads CASSLVSGMRNTIYF. The DNA for the CDR3 is TGTGCCAGCAGCTTAGTCTCAGGGATGCGAAACACCATATATTTT.